The T cell receptor beta chain described here comes from a study of cytomegalovirus exposure and HLA in healthy donors. Germline CDR1 MNHNS, CDR2 SASEGT. The V end lost 2 bases, the J end lost 3 bases, and 12 bases lay between the germline ends. This CDR3 comprises 15 residues. In regard to this clone: As yet, its antigen is unknown.

The PCR employed 60 Vbeta primers together with 13 Jbeta primers. TCRdb's table, derived via immunoSEQ multiplex PCR, lists solely in-frame clones and lacks some. The sample lists some 97,000 clones; 70% to 85% were seen once. General study results and limits: Accurate prediction of HLA-A and HLA-B alleles (for most subjects) was reportedly achieved from TCR beta sequences.

This TCR came from a woman in her late teens or twenties in good health and CMV-seronegative. V usage is TRBV6-1 and J usage is TRBJ2-3; D not certain. The sample was PBMCs. CDR3 amino acids: CASSELRVRTDTQYF. The CDR3 coding sequence is TGTGCCAGCAGTGAACTACGGGTTAGGACAGATACGCAGTATTTT.